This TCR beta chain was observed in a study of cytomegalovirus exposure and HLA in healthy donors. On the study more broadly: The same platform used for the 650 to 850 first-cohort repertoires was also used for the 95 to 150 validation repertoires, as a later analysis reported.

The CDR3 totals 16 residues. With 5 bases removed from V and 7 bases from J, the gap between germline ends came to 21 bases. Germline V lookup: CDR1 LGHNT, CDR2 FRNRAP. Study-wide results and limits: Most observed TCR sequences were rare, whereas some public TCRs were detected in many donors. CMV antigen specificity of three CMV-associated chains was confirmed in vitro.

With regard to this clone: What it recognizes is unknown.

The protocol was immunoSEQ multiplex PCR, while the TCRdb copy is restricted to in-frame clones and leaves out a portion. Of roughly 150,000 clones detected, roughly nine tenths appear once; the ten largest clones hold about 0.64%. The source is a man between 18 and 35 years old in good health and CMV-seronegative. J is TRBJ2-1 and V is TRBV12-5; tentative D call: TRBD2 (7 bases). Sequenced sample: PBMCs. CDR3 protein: CASGLGGGVFGNEQFF. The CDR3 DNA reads TGTGCTAGTGGTCTAGGAGGGGGGGTTTTTGGAAATGAGCAGTTCTTC.